These 20 T cell receptor beta chains were all obtained from the same sample, sequenced in a study of neurological immune-mediated disorders. From the 5' RACE reads, TCRdb called clonotypes with MiXCR, one entry per CDR3 protein. The sample carries 25,000 to 35,000 distinct CDR3 sequences, approximately 1.6% recorded once. The sample was PBMCs. The origin of the receptors is a woman aged 30 to 39 with multiple sclerosis.

This clonotype was seen many times. The rearrangement links TRBV5-1 to TRBJ2-7, with TRBD2 matching over 7 bases. In germline, CDR1 is SGHRS, CDR2 YFSETQ. V shed 0 bases and J 2 bases; nucleotides not matched to a gene: 5. The CDR3 runs to 15 residues. The CDR3 region is CASSLGLAATYEQYF. In DNA form, the CDR3 reads TGCGCCAGCAGCTTGGGCCTAGCGGCCACCTACGAGCAGTACTTC. Full variable domain (rest looked up from reference TRBV5-1 and TRBJ2-7): KAGVTQTPRYLIKTRGQQVTLSCSPISGHRSVSWYQQTPGQGLQFLFEYFSETQRNKGNFPGRFSGRQFSNSRSEMNVSTLELGDSALYLCASSLGLAATYEQYFGPGTRLTVT.

This clonotype was seen at least ten times. Written as DNA, the CDR3 is TGTGCCAGCAGCTCCTACAGTGGGGCTGGGGCCAACGTCCTGACTTTC. It yields the protein CASSSYSGAGANVLTF. This chain connects TRBV11-3 to TRBJ2-6; D remains ambiguous. The germline CDR1 and CDR2 sequences are SGHNT and YENEEA. V dropped 4 bases and J dropped 2 bases, with 12 bases sitting between them. This CDR3 has 16 residues.

This clonotype occurred many times. This chain uses TRBV20-1 with TRBJ1-1, with 8 bases fitting TRBD1. The CDR3 is made up of 13 amino acids. V was clipped by 5 bases and J by 4 bases; unmatched bases: 6. Germline V CDR1 and CDR2: DFQATT, SNEGSKA (reference sequence). CDR3 sequence: CSAETGAATEAFF. CDR3 sequence (DNA): TGCAGTGCTGAGACAGGGGCGGCCACTGAAGCTTTCTTT.

This clonotype came up many times. V gene TRBV7-6 combines with J gene TRBJ2-1; no definite D call. This CDR3 region has 15 residues. With 1 base removed from V and 7 bases from J, the gap between germline ends came to 14 bases. The germline V gene encodes CDR1 SGHVS and CDR2 FNYEAQ. CDR3: CASSLDSTTLNEQFF. CDR3 coding DNA: TGTGCCAGCAGCTTAGATTCGACGACATTGAATGAGCAGTTCTTC.

This clonotype was counted ten times or more. V and J are TRBV5-6 and TRBJ2-7, with no clear D. CDR1 and CDR2 (germline): SGHDT, YYEEEE. The CDR3 loop spans 11 amino acids. The ends were cut back, 2 bases at V and 6 bases at J, with 6 bases in the middle. The CDR3 loop is CASSLRTEQYF. CDR3 coding DNA: TGTGCCAGCAGCTTACGGACCGAGCAGTACTTC.

Many counts were recorded for this clonotype. For the CDR3, the DNA is TGCGCCAGCAGCCAAGGGGACAACACAGATACGCAGTATTTT. This encodes CASSQGDNTDTQYF. The chain links TRBV4-3 to TRBJ2-3; D is possibly TRBD1 (6 bases). The CDR3 length is 14 residues. Trimming pared 1 base from V and 2 bases from J, leaving 7 bases between. Germline CDR1 and CDR2: LGHNA and YSLEER.

Ten or more counts support this clonotype. This chain joins TRBV12-3 or TRBV12-4 and TRBJ2-4; D is undetermined. Trimming took 6 bases from V and 6 from J, leaving 12 bases between them. The CDR3 loop spans 13 amino acids. The DNA of the CDR3 is TGTGCCAGCAGCCCGACCCCAGTAAACATTCAGTACTTC. Translated, it gives CASSPTPVNIQYF.

This clonotype appeared many times. The chain has TRBV5-1 and TRBJ1-1, with D uncertain. V lost 1 base, J lost 10 bases, and 11 bases lay in between. Germline-derived CDR1 and CDR2 are SGHRS and YFSETQ. The CDR3 is 12 residues long. The CDR3 spells CASSLPGIGAFF. In DNA form, the CDR3 reads TGCGCCAGCAGCTTGCCAGGAATTGGAGCTTTCTTT.

This clonotype has at least ten counts. The chain is built from TRBV7-2 and TRBJ2-1; perhaps TRBD2 as D (7 bases). The CDR3 totals 16 residues. With 2 bases removed from V and 9 bases from J, the gap between germline ends came to 20 bases. Per germline, CDR1 SGHTA and CDR2 FQGNSA. CDR3 sequence reads: CASSLSLGGGAFEQFF. Written as DNA, the CDR3 is TGTGCCAGCAGCTTATCCCTTGGGGGGGGGGCATTTGAGCAGTTCTTC. The variable domain in full, completed from reference TRBV7-2 and TRBJ2-1, reads GAGVSQSPSNKVTEKGKDVELRCDPISGHTALYWYRQSLGQGLEFLIYFQGNSAPDKSGLPSDRFSAERTGGSVSTLTIQRTQQEDSAVYLCASSLSLGGGAFEQFFGPGTRLTVL.

This clonotype was observed at least ten times. CDR3 in amino acids: CASSLAPRATYEQYF. The CDR3 DNA reads as TGTGCCAGCAGTTTAGCCCCCCGGGCGACCTACGAGCAGTACTTC. This sequence joins TRBV12-3 or TRBV12-4 and TRBJ2-7; D gene ambiguous. The CDR3 has 15 residues. The ends were cut back, 0 bases at V and 2 bases at J, with 11 bases in the middle.

This clonotype was found many times. This chain links TRBV9 with TRBJ2-7; 8 bases are a match to TRBD1. Germline V gene lookup returns CDR1 SGDLS and CDR2 YYNGEE. CDR3 length equals 16 residues. The junction had 9 bases not matched to a gene; V was cut back by 4 bases and J by 0 bases. In DNA, the CDR3 is TGTGCCAGCAGCCCTTCGCGGGACAGGCCCTCCTACGAGCAGTACTTC. As protein: CASSPSRDRPSYEQYF.

In its sample, this clonotype was seen many times. The CDR3 does not close with the conserved phenylalanine or tryptophan, likely indicating a read error. The gene calls are TRBV5-1 and TRBJ2-5; TRBD1 matches 8 bases. CDR1 is SGHRS and CDR2 is YFSETQ in the germline V gene. Trimming cost V 4 bases and J 5 bases; bases outside gene matches: 10. This CDR3 has 15 residues. The CDR3 region has the DNA TGCGCCAGCAGCGCCATGACAGGGGCGGGGGAGACCCAGTACGTC. Translated: CASSAMTGAGETQYV.

This clonotype was observed at least ten times. The chain links TRBV20-1 to TRBJ2-1, with 7 nucleotides matching TRBD2. The CDR3 is made up of 14 amino acids. Germline V gene lookup returns CDR1 DFQATT and CDR2 SNEGSKA (reference sequence). V trimming: 3 bases; J trimming: 3 bases; junction bases outside the gene matches: 5. In DNA, the CDR3 is TGCAGTGCTAGGGGGAGCGGGGACTACAATGAGCAGTTCTTC. Translation: CSARGSGDYNEQFF.

This clonotype was detected many times. The chain is built from TRBV5-1 and TRBJ1-1; D is unclear. This CDR3 is built from 12 residues. The germline CDR1 and CDR2 sequences are SGHRS and YFSETQ. V was cut by 4 bases and J by 5 bases, with 9 bases left in between. Here the CDR3 reads CASSPGGTEAFF. The CDR3 region has the DNA TGCGCCAGCAGCCCCGGCGGGACTGAAGCTTTCTTT.

At least ten counts were recorded for this clonotype. V and J are TRBV20-1 and TRBJ1-4; D is unclear. V was shortened by 4 bases and J by 4 bases, with 10 bases between the two germline ends. The CDR3 covers 13 residues. Germline CDR1 is DFQATT and CDR2 is SNEGSKA (reference sequence). CDR3 nucleotide sequence: TGCAGTGCTAAGACGGATATTAATGAAAAACTGTTTTTT. As protein: CSAKTDINEKLFF.

This clonotype was seen more than once but under ten times. The rearrangement links TRBV7-8 to TRBJ2-3; 8 positions match TRBD1. Per the germline V gene, CDR1 is SGHVS and CDR2 is FQNEAQ. With V trimmed by 5 bases and J by 4 bases, 5 bases remained unmatched. The CDR3 covers 14 residues. CDR3 sequence: CASSQTGEADTQYF. CDR3 nucleotides: TGTGCCAGCAGCCAGACAGGGGAGGCAGATACGCAGTATTTT.

This clonotype appeared many times. The chain carries TRBV7-2 and TRBJ1-2; D gene uncertain. Germline V CDR1 and CDR2: SGHTA, FQGNSA. The CDR3 covers 14 residues. V dropped 1 base and J dropped 6 bases, with 12 bases sitting between them. The CDR3 bases are TGTGCCAGCAGCTTAGAATATTTTGGGGATGGCTACACCTTC. Its protein is CASSLEYFGDGYTF.

Ten or more counts support this clonotype. J is TRBJ2-5 and V is TRBV15; TRBD2 aligns across 8 bases. This CDR3 spans 15 amino acids. V trimming: 3 bases; J trimming: 2 bases; junction bases outside the gene matches: 5. Germline CDR1 reads LNHNV; CDR2 reads YYDKDF (reference sequence). CDR3 DNA sequence: TGTGCCACCAGCAGGGGCGGGGGGTTACAAGAGACCCAGTACTTC. Its translation is CATSRGGGLQETQYF.

This clonotype was found many times. V usage is TRBV10-3 and J usage is TRBJ1-1; D call uncertain. The CDR3 consists of 18 residues. Germline V CDR1 and CDR2: ENHRY, SYGVKD. V was clipped by 1 base and J by 0 bases, with 18 bases between them. In DNA form, the CDR3 reads TGTGCCATCAGTGAGTTAGGAGGGTTATGGGGTATGAACACTGAAGCTTTCTTT. It encodes CAISELGGLWGMNTEAFF.

Only a few counts were recorded for this clonotype. The chain recombines TRBV5-6 with TRBJ2-5; a weak D match, TRBD2 (6 bases). CDR1 is SGHDT, CDR2 YYEEEE, per germline. This CDR3 is 13 amino acids long. V was pared by 4 bases and J by 5 bases, with 12 bases between. CDR3 residues: CASSRKGRETQYF. In nucleotides, the CDR3 is TGTGCCAGCAGCCGAAAGGGGAGGGAGACCCAGTACTTC. Together with reference TRBV5-6 and TRBJ2-5, the CDR3 gives the full variable domain: DAGVTQSPTHLIKTRGQQVTLRCSPKSGHDTVSWYQQALGQGPQFIFQYYEEEERQRGNFPDRFSGHQFPNYSSELNVNALLLGDSALYLCASSRKGRETQYFGPGTRLLVL.